Below, one T cell receptor beta chain is given with its context. What it recognizes is unknown. The entry originates in a study of T cells after yellow fever vaccination. Germline V gene data show CDR1 as DFQATT and CDR2 as SNEGSKA (reference sequence). This CDR3 is 13 amino acids long. V trimming: 3 bases; J trimming: 6 bases; junction bases outside the gene matches: 4. Broader study findings: At around 96% for CD4 and just over 85% for CD8, most primary-vaccination clones showed up again after the booster. It was a weaker secondary response, yet one that peaked faster, at day 5 versus 15.

TCRdb used MiXCR to reprocess the 5' RACE reads, holding one entry per CDR3 protein. The data hold 450,000 to 550,000 distinct CDR3 sequences, with around a fifth observed a single time. The rearrangement uses TRBV20-1 and TRBJ2-3, with 9 nucleotides matching TRBD1. This TCR came from a man between 18 and 35 years old who received the YFV17D yellow fever vaccine. The source material was PBMCs, sampled about 20 days after the first yellow fever vaccination. The DNA for the CDR3 is TGCAGTGCTAGGACAGGGGGGATGGATACGCAGTATTTT. Encoded protein: CSARTGGMDTQYF.